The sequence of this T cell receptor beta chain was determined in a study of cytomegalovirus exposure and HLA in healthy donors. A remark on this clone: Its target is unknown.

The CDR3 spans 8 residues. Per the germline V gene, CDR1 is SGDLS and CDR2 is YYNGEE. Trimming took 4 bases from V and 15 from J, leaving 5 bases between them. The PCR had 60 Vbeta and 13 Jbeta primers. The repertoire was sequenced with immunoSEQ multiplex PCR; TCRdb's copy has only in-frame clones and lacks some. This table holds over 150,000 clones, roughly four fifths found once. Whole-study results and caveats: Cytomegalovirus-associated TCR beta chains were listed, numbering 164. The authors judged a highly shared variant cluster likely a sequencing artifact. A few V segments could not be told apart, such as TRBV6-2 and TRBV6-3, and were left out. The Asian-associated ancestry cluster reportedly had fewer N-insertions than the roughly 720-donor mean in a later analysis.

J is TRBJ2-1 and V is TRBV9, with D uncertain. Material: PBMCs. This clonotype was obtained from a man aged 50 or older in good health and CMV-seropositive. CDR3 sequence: CASSPGFF. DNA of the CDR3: TGTGCCAGCAGCCCAGGGTTCTTC.